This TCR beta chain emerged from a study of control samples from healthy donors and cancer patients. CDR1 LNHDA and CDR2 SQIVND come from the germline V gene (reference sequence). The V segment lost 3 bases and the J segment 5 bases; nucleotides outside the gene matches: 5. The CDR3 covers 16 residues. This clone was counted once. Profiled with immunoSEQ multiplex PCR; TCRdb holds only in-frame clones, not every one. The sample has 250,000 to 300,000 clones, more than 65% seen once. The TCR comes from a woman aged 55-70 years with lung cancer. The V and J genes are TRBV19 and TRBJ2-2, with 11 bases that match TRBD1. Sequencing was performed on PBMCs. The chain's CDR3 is CASSIPGTGGTGELFF. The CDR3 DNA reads TGTGCCAGTAGTATCCCCGGGACAGGGGGGACCGGGGAGCTGTTTTTT.